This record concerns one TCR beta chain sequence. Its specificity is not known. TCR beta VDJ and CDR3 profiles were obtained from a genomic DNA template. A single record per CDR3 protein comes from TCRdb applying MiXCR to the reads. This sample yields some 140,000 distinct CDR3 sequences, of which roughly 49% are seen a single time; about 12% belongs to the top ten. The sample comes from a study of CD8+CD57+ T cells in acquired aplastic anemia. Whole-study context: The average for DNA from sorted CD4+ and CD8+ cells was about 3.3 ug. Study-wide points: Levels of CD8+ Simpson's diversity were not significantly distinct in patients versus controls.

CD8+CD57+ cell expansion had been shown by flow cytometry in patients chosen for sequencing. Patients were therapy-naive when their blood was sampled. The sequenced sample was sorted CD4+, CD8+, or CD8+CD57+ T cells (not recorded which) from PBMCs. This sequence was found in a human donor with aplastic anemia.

The CDR3 sequence: CASSIGTTDTGELFF. As DNA, the CDR3 is TGTGCCAGTAGTATCGGAACCACGGACACCGGGGAGCTGTTTTTT. This chain uses TRBV19 with TRBJ2-2; no firm D call. This CDR3 spans 15 amino acids. V gave up 3 bases and J gave up 3 bases, with 11 bases separating them. From germline, CDR1 is LNHDA and CDR2 SQIVND (reference sequence).